These T cell receptor beta chains were read from a single sample in a study of blood T cell repertoires in COVID-19. Clones were sequenced by immunoSEQ multiplex PCR, and TCRdb holds only the in-frame ones, with some missing. The table has fewer than 500,000 clones, 80% to 90% seen once. Source material: PBMCs or T cells enriched from blood (not recorded which). Every receptor here comes from a young man who had recovered from COVID-19. Each CDR3 is given with its conserved first and last residue. A D gene is named only where the DNA matches it firmly. Expanded clones are given a class, and other clones once, few, many or no size at all.

j_call | v_call | d_call | clone_size | cdr3_aa | cdr3_nt
TRBJ1-5 | TRBV27 | - | - | CASSLSGGKIKPQHF | TGTGCCAGCAGTTTAAGCGGGGGAAAGATTAAGCCCCAGCATTTT
TRBJ1-5 | TRBV2 | - | - | CASSYSNQPQHF | TGTGCCAGCAGTTATAGCAATCAGCCCCAGCATTTT
TRBJ1-1 | TRBV6-6 | - | - | CASRPINWNTEAFF | TGTGCCAGCAGGCCTATCAATTGGAACACTGAAGCTTTCTTT
TRBJ2-1 | TRBV12-3/TRBV12-4 | - | once | CASSRGLNNEQFF | TGTGCCAGCAGTCGCGGACTAAACAATGAGCAGTTCTTC
TRBJ2-7 | TRBV5-1 | TRBD2 | - | CASSLAPVSGRAVEQYF | TGCGCCAGCAGCTTGGCCCCGGTAAGCGGGAGGGCCGTTGAGCAGTACTTC
TRBJ2-1 | TRBV28 | TRBD2 | - | CASGRAGLHNEQFF | TGTGCCAGCGGAAGAGCGGGACTTCACAATGAGCAGTTCTTC
TRBJ1-3 | TRBV5-6 | - | once | CASSSAPTVSGNTIYF | TGTGCCAGCAGCTCGGCGCCGACAGTCTCTGGAAACACCATATATTTT
TRBJ2-7 | TRBV7-9 | TRBD1 | few | CASSFNRDRPYEQYF | TGTGCCAGCAGCTTCAACCGGGACAGACCCTACGAGCAGTACTTC
TRBJ1-4 | TRBV28 | - | - | CASSLPGIGLEKLFF | TGTGCCAGCAGTTTACCGGGGATCGGGCTCGAAAAACTGTTTTTT
TRBJ1-1 | TRBV29-1 | - | - | CSVDRQYQGSEAFF | TGCAGCGTTGACCGTCAGTACCAGGGATCTGAAGCTTTCTTT
TRBJ2-7 | TRBV7-2 | - | - | CASSLGRPYEQYF | TGTGCCAGCAGCTTAGGGAGGCCGTACGAGCAGTACTTC
TRBJ1-1 | TRBV4-1 | - | - | CASSQDLGLSTEAFF | TGCGCCAGCAGCCAAGATCTGGGGCTGAGCACTGAAGCTTTCTTT
TRBJ2-4 | TRBV11-1 | TRBD2 | - | CASSFGGYLPKNIQYF | TGTGCCAGCAGCTTCGGGGGGTATTTACCCAAAAACATTCAGTACTTC
TRBJ1-4 | TRBV7-9 | - | once | CASSSSGTRGEKLFF | TGTGCCAGCAGCTCCAGCGGGACCCGGGGTGAAAAACTGTTTTTT
TRBJ2-1 | TRBV24-1 | - | - | CATRRDGEQFF | TGTGCCACTAGGCGGGACGGTGAGCAGTTCTTC
TRBJ2-1 | TRBV20-1 | - | once | CSALTKLEQFF | TGCAGTGCTCTTACTAAGCTAGAGCAGTTCTTC
TRBJ2-7 | TRBV28 | - | - | CASRRDQAYEQYF | TGTGCCAGCAGGCGGGACCAAGCCTACGAGCAGTACTTC
TRBJ1-1 | TRBV29-1 | - | - | CSVVRTANTEAFF | TGCAGCGTTGTTCGGACAGCGAACACTGAAGCTTTCTTT
TRBJ2-3 | TRBV6-6 | - | - | CASSLGGDTQYF | TGTGCCAGCAGTTTAGGGGGAGATACGCAGTATTTT
TRBJ2-7 | TRBV5-4 | - | - | CASSLALGQSYEQYF | TGTGCCAGCAGCTTAGCCCTAGGACAGTCCTACGAGCAGTACTTC
TRBJ2-3 | TRBV3-1/TRBV3-2 | TRBD2 | - | CASSQDLASGRASDTQYF | TGTGCCAGCAGCCAAGATCTGGCTAGCGGGAGGGCCTCAGATACGCAGTATTTT
TRBJ2-1 | TRBV6-5 | TRBD2 | few | CASRGLAGGSNEQFF | TGTGCCAGCAGGGGACTAGCGGGAGGGAGCAATGAGCAGTTCTTC
TRBJ2-5 | TRBV21-1 | - | - | CASSRRQGRAQYF | TGTGCCAGCAGCCGACGACAGGGGCGAGCCCAGTACTTC
TRBJ1-1 | TRBV28 | - | - | CASSSNRYTEAFF | TGTGCCAGCAGTTCAAACAGGTACACTGAAGCTTTCTTT
TRBJ1-1 | TRBV5-1 | - | - | CASSPGQRLPNTEAFF | TGCGCCAGCAGCCCCGGACAGCGACTACCGAACACTGAAGCTTTCTTT
TRBJ2-1 | TRBV6-5 | TRBD2 | once | CASRRLAGVQNEQFF | TGTGCCAGCCGTCGGCTAGCGGGAGTCCAGAATGAGCAGTTCTTC
TRBJ1-2 | TRBV7-9 | - | - | CASSFLEGDGYTF | TGTGCCAGCAGCTTTTTAGAAGGGGATGGCTACACCTTC
TRBJ2-1 | TRBV9 | TRBD2 | - | CASSPRPPAGGVINEQFF | TGTGCCAGCAGCCCACGACCTCCAGCGGGAGGTGTTATCAATGAGCAGTTCTTC
TRBJ2-7 | TRBV12-3/TRBV12-4 | TRBD1 | - | CASKGTAREQYF | TGTGCCAGCAAAGGGACAGCTCGCGAGCAGTACTTC
TRBJ1-5 | TRBV19 | TRBD1 | - | CASSGPGGNRPQHF | TGTGCCAGTAGTGGGCCAGGGGGAAATCGGCCCCAGCATTTT
TRBJ1-5 | TRBV2 | TRBD1 | - | CASSFGQGAVQPQHF | TGTGCCAGCAGTTTCGGACAGGGGGCTGTTCAGCCCCAGCATTTT
TRBJ2-1 | TRBV19 | TRBD2 | - | CASSIVPGLAGGPPNEQFF | TGTGCCAGTAGTATCGTCCCGGGACTAGCGGGAGGCCCACCCAATGAGCAGTTCTTC
TRBJ2-1 | TRBV10-3 | - | once | CAIRRKGGTFEYNEQFF | TGTGCCATCAGGAGGAAAGGAGGTACCTTTGAATACAATGAGCAGTTCTTC
TRBJ2-7 | TRBV19 | TRBD2 | - | CASSLGTSGTYEQYF | TGTGCCAGTAGTCTTGGGACTAGCGGGACCTACGAGCAGTACTTC
TRBJ2-6 | TRBV9 | - | - | CASGNSGANVLTF | TGTGCCAGCGGCAACTCTGGGGCCAACGTCCTGACTTTC
TRBJ2-5 | TRBV2 | - | - | CASSLRQEETQYF | TGTGCCAGCAGTCTTAGACAGGAAGAGACCCAGTACTTC
TRBJ2-5 | TRBV9 | - | - | CASSQLGLQETQYF | TGTGCCAGCAGCCAACTTGGGCTGCAAGAGACCCAGTACTTC
TRBJ1-1 | TRBV5-1 | - | - | CASSLGGQNTEAFF | TGCGCCAGCAGCTTGGGGGGGCAGAACACTGAAGCTTTCTTT
TRBJ2-2 | TRBV19 | - | - | CASSGQILVIGELFF | TGTGCCAGCTCGGGACAAATCTTAGTTATAGGGGAGCTGTTTTTT
TRBJ2-5 | TRBV5-6 | - | - | CASKFEETQYF | TGTGCCAGCAAATTTGAGGAGACCCAGTACTTC
TRBJ1-2 | TRBV29-1 | - | - | CSVRGTGFGYTF | TGCAGCGTCCGCGGAACAGGGTTTGGCTACACCTTC
TRBJ1-2 | TRBV12-3/TRBV12-4 | - | - | CASGGRGYGYTF | TGTGCCAGCGGGGGAAGGGGGTATGGCTACACCTTC
TRBJ1-1 | TRBV6-5 | TRBD1 | - | CASTDRVTEAFF | TGTGCCAGCACCGACAGGGTCACTGAAGCTTTCTTT
TRBJ2-7 | TRBV20-1 | - | - | CSARATGWEYF | TGCAGTGCTAGAGCGACTGGCTGGGAGTACTTC
TRBJ2-5 | TRBV29-1 | - | - | CSVEGGGETQYF | TGCAGCGTTGAGGGGGGTGGAGAGACCCAGTACTTC
TRBJ2-5 | TRBV28 | TRBD2 | - | CASSLGTSGNGETQYF | TGTGCCAGCAGTCTGGGGACTAGCGGGAACGGGGAGACCCAGTACTTC
TRBJ2-1 | TRBV18 | TRBD1 | - | CASSQEQGAANEQFF | TGTGCCAGCTCACAGGAACAGGGGGCTGCAAATGAGCAGTTCTTC
TRBJ2-7 | TRBV19 | - | - | CASSQSERGHSYEQYF | TGTGCCAGTAGTCAGAGCGAGAGAGGGCACTCCTACGAGCAGTACTTC
TRBJ2-7 | TRBV4-1 | TRBD2 | - | CASSQGLAGVSYEQYF | TGCGCCAGCAGCCAAGGTCTAGCGGGAGTTTCCTACGAGCAGTACTTC
TRBJ2-7 | TRBV27 | TRBD2 | - | CASKAGISYEQYF | TGTGCCAGCAAAGCGGGGATTTCCTACGAGCAGTACTTC
TRBJ2-1 | TRBV28 | - | - | CASSASSVDEQFF | TGTGCCAGCAGCGCCTCTAGCGTCGATGAGCAGTTCTTC
TRBJ1-5 | TRBV12-5 | TRBD1 | - | CASGLVYRGSNQPQHF | TGTGCTAGTGGTTTAGTCTACAGGGGGAGTAATCAGCCCCAGCATTTT
TRBJ2-3 | TRBV24-1 | - | - | CATSDWQEGRNTQYF | TGTGCCACCAGTGATTGGCAGGAGGGGCGAAATACGCAGTATTTT
TRBJ2-1 | TRBV30 | TRBD2 | - | CAQEIAGEGNEQFF | TGTGCCCAGGAAATAGCGGGAGAGGGCAATGAGCAGTTCTTC
TRBJ2-7 | TRBV7-9 | - | - | CASSDLELEQYF | TGTGCCAGCAGCGACCTAGAGCTCGAGCAGTACTTC
TRBJ2-5 | TRBV18 | TRBD1 | - | CASSADRGRRETQYF | TGTGCCAGCTCAGCGGACAGGGGGCGCAGAGAGACCCAGTACTTC
TRBJ1-5 | TRBV4-1 | - | - | CASSQDPLNQPQHF | TGCGCCAGCAGCCAAGACCCCCTAAATCAGCCCCAGCATTTT
TRBJ1-5 | TRBV18 | - | - | CASSPRENSNQPQHF | TGTGCCAGCTCACCACGGGAGAATAGCAATCAGCCCCAGCATTTT
TRBJ1-5 | TRBV28 | - | - | CASSLSRGPYSNQPQHF | TGTGCCAGCAGTTTATCCAGGGGTCCTTATAGCAATCAGCCCCAGCATTTT
TRBJ2-6 | TRBV4-1 | TRBD1 | - | CASSQEGLGQGFTGANVLTF | TGCGCCAGCAGCCAAGAAGGGCTGGGACAGGGGTTTACTGGGGCCAACGTCCTGACTTTC